This T cell receptor beta chain was found in a study of cytomegalovirus exposure and HLA in healthy donors. PCR primers comprised 60 Vbeta and 13 Jbeta primers. This table comes from immunoSEQ multiplex PCR, and its TCRdb copy is limited to in-frame clones, with some not included. In the table there are roughly 120,000 clones, roughly 9% of which are singletons. The ends lost 1 base at V and 9 bases at J; junction bases unmatched: 3. Germline V gene data show CDR1 as MGHRA and CDR2 as YSYEKL. There are 14 residues in the CDR3. This TCR was recovered from a man aged 25 to 45 in good health and CMV-seronegative. The chain employs TRBV4-1 and TRBJ2-6; 7 positions match TRBD1. The sequencing sample was made of PBMCs. CDR3: CASSQGQGYNVLTF. The CDR3 nucleotides are TGCGCCAGCAGCCAAGGACAGGGCTACAACGTCCTGACTTTC.